This T cell receptor beta chain was documented in a study of T cell responses to AZD1222 COVID-19 vaccine. Here immunoSEQ multiplex PCR was the method, and the copy in TCRdb shows in-frame clones only, minus some. This sample yields roughly 200,000 clones, of which around 90% are seen a single time; 6% to 8.5% belongs to the top ten. The V end was cut by 0 bases, the J end by 8 bases, with 6 bases between. The CDR3 runs to 12 residues. Germline loops: CDR1 MGHRA, CDR2 YSYEKL. Study-wide points: Spike-wide coverage was observed for vaccine-associated CD4 TCRs, with dominant responses at 160-218 and 743-854. The donor group comprised mostly white British people and more females; the analysis possibly underestimated clonal diversity.

As regards this clone: The antigen is undetermined.

This clonotype was sampled from an adult in good health. This sequence joins TRBV4-1 and TRBJ2-3; D unresolved. The starting material was peripheral blood, obtained on day 0 of AZD1222 vaccination. In DNA form, the CDR3 reads TGCGCCAGCAGCCAAGATGGAATTACGCAGTATTTT. Protein product: CASSQDGITQYF.